This TCR beta chain stems from a study of cytomegalovirus exposure and HLA in healthy donors. Study-level information: An analysis done earlier identified fewer than 140 million unique TCR beta sequences from approximately 200 million T cells.

A few counts support this clone. No antigen is known for it. From germline, CDR1 is KGHSH and CDR2 LQKENI. V was cut by 6 bases and J by 1 base, with 16 bases left in between. This CDR3 comprises 16 residues. Whole-study findings and limits: Donors belonging to an Asian-associated ancestry cluster reportedly showed fewer N-insertions in productive TCRs than the 666-donor mean, according to what a later analysis found. Reports described diagnosis of cytomegalovirus status by the classifier as highly specific and sensitive. Later genetic work tied a missense DCLRE1C variant to beta-chain V and J trimming.

The PCR was carried out with 60 Vbeta primers and 13 Jbeta primers. TCRdb's table, derived via immunoSEQ multiplex PCR, lists solely in-frame clones and lacks some. The sample lists under 150,000 clones, 9.5% occurring once. Sequenced material: PBMCs. V is TRBV18 and J is TRBJ2-1; D gene unclear. The TCR originated in a man aged 25 to 40 in good health and CMV-seronegative. This CDR3 reads CASSQSQVTSYNEQFF. The CDR3 coding sequence is TGTGCCAGCTCCCAGAGCCAGGTCACTTCCTACAATGAGCAGTTCTTC.